This T cell receptor beta chain came from a study of T cell responses to AZD1222 COVID-19 vaccine. Study results and caveats: After the peak T cell response, and only then, were repertoires sampled. Targets within unmutated variant regions were reportedly found for nearly half of spike-specific TCRs.

Of note for this clone: Antigen: not known.

The CDR3 is made up of 17 amino acids. Germline V gene data show CDR1 as MNHEY and CDR2 as SVGEGT. After removal of 0 bases from V and 4 bases from J, the junction contained 8 bases not matched to a gene. Profiled with immunoSEQ multiplex PCR; TCRdb holds only in-frame clones, not every one. The data show 100,000 to 150,000 clones, about nine tenths seen once. The rearrangement joins TRBV6-2 or TRBV6-3 to TRBJ2-1, with TRBD2 matching over 8 bases. The receptor was derived from an adult who received the AZD1222 COVID-19 vaccine. This specimen was peripheral blood, taken 28 days after the second AZD1222 dose. The CDR3 sequence is CASSYSPISGVYNEQFF. CDR3 coding DNA: TGTGCCAGCAGTTACTCCCCAATTAGCGGGGTTTACAATGAGCAGTTCTTC.